Listed below are T cell receptor beta chains from one sample, sequenced in a study of early T cells in non-severe SARS-CoV-2 infection. TCRdb reanalysed the 5' RACE reads using MiXCR and keeps one entry per CDR3 protein. The table lists tens of thousands of distinct CDR3 sequences, approximately 6% of them singletons, with under 7% in the top ten. The sample consisted of whole blood. The receptors stem from an adult who was a healthcare worker with PCR-confirmed SARS-CoV-2 infection or an uninfected control (not recorded which). CDR3s include the opening cysteine and the closing phenylalanine or tryptophan. Each record gives: V gene, D gene, J gene, clone size, CDR3 DNA, CDR3 protein. A D gene is named only where the DNA matches it firmly. Where a row states a size, it is once, few, many or the class of an expanded clone; other rows omit it.

TRBV29-1	TRBD1	TRBJ2-1	many	TGCAGCGTTGTACAGGGGGCTCGGTCCACCTACAATGAGCAGTTCTTC	CSVVQGARSTYNEQFF
TRBV19	TRBD2	TRBJ2-1	few	TGTGCCAGTAGTATCGGGGGAGGGACCTACAATGAGCAGTTCTTC	CASSIGGGTYNEQFF
TRBV7-2	NA	TRBJ1-1	few	TGTGCCAGCAGCTTATTCACCGCCAGGGGCATGAACACTGAAGCTTTCTTT	CASSLFTARGMNTEAFF
TRBV7-2	TRBD1	TRBJ2-7	many	TGTGCCAGCAGCCCCCGCGGGACAGGGACCAACGAGCAGTACTTC	CASSPRGTGTNEQYF
TRBV4-1	NA	TRBJ1-6	many	TGCGCCAGCAGCCAAGAATACGGGAATTCACCCCTCCACTTT	CASSQEYGNSPLHF
TRBV5-6	NA	TRBJ2-1	few	TGTGCCAGCAGCTTTACGGGGATCCTGCGCTTTGAGCAGTTCTTC	CASSFTGILRFEQFF
TRBV5-6	NA	TRBJ1-2	many	TGTGCCAGCAGCTTTCGTGGTCCGGGGGGCCTAGATGGCTACACCTTC	CASSFRGPGGLDGYTF
TRBV14	TRBD2	TRBJ2-1	medium-sized	TGTGCCAGCAGCCATCCTAGCGGGTATTACAATGAGCAGTTCTTC	CASSHPSGYYNEQFF
TRBV6-5	NA	TRBJ2-1	many	TGTGCCAGCAGTTATCCAGGACCCTTCAATGAGCAGTTCTTC	CASSYPGPFNEQFF
TRBV7-9	TRBD2	TRBJ2-1	NA	TGTGCCAGCAGCCAGGGCCCTAGCGGGGGGGCCTACAATGAGCAGTTCTTC	CASSQGPSGGAYNEQFF
TRBV5-1	NA	TRBJ1-5	NA	TGCGCCACCGCTCAGGGGCTCAGCAATCAGCCCCAGCATTTT	CATAQGLSNQPQHF
TRBV4-2	TRBD2	TRBJ2-4	many	TGTGCCAGCAGCCCGAAAGGACTAGCGGGGGCCCTATCGGGAAACATTCAGTACTTC	CASSPKGLAGALSGNIQYF
TRBV7-2	NA	TRBJ2-3	many	TGTGCCAGCAGCGTAGAGTATACGCAGTATTTT	CASSVEYTQYF
TRBV6-2/TRBV6-3	NA	TRBJ2-2	few	TGTGCCAGCAGTTACTATCCGGGGGCCGCCGGGGAGCTGTTTTTT	CASSYYPGAAGELFF
TRBV6-1	TRBD2	TRBJ2-1	NA	TGTGCCACTCTGAGATGGCGGGGGGCCCCAGGCTATGAGCAGTTCTTC	CATLRWRGAPGYEQFF
TRBV29-1	NA	TRBJ1-1	many	TGCAGCCCTGGGTGGGAGACAGGAAGGGGGAACACTGAAGCTTTCTTT	CSPGWETGRGNTEAFF
TRBV12-3/TRBV12-4	TRBD2	TRBJ2-1	many	TGTGCCAGCAGCTCCCCCCTACGGCGGGGGACCTTAAATGAGCAGTTCTTC	CASSSPLRRGTLNEQFF
TRBV20-1	NA	TRBJ1-6	few	TGCAGTGCTAGAGACGGGCCCTATAATTCACCCCTCCACTTT	CSARDGPYNSPLHF
TRBV21-1	NA	TRBJ1-2	many	TGTGCCAGCAGCCGAGATTACAGGGTGTCGATCGGTCCCTATGGCTACACCTTC	CASSRDYRVSIGPYGYTF
TRBV6-2/TRBV6-3	NA	TRBJ2-1	NA	TGTGCCAGCTGTGGGACTGTCGACTACAATGAGCAGTTCTTC	CASCGTVDYNEQFF
TRBV29-1	TRBD1	TRBJ2-1	many	TGCAGCGTTGACTCGGACAGGGACAATGAGCAGTTCTTC	CSVDSDRDNEQFF
TRBV3-1	NA	TRBJ2-1	many	TGTGCCAGCAGCCAACCGGCAGAAGCCTCCTACAATGAGCAGTTCTTC	CASSQPAEASYNEQFF
TRBV6-2/TRBV6-3	TRBD2	TRBJ2-3	many	TGTGCCAGCACCCAACGACCTGGCGGGGGGGCTTCTAGCACAGATACGCAGTATTTT	CASTQRPGGGASSTDTQYF
TRBV6-1	TRBD2	TRBJ2-3	NA	TGTGCCAGCATGAGGACTAGCGGGGGCCTCACAGATACGCAGTATTTT	CASMRTSGGLTDTQYF
TRBV10-3	TRBD1	TRBJ1-1	many	TGTGCCATCACCCAGGGGGATGAGAACACTGAAGCTTTCTTT	CAITQGDENTEAFF
TRBV7-2	NA	TRBJ2-1	many	TGTGCCAGCAGCTCGGAAGGGTTCTACAATGAGCAGTTCTTC	CASSSEGFYNEQFF
TRBV7-2	NA	TRBJ2-5	NA	TGTGCCAGCAGCTTAGGGCCGGGGGCAGATCAAGAGACCCAGTACTTC	CASSLGPGADQETQYF
TRBV7-8	NA	TRBJ2-3	NA	TGTGCCAGCAGCTTAGCGTTGGGGGGCGGCACAGATACGCAGTATTTT	CASSLALGGGTDTQYF
TRBV7-6	NA	TRBJ1-1	many	TGTGCCAGCAGCCGCGCCACGCGCACTGAAGCTTTCTTT	CASSRATRTEAFF
TRBV30	TRBD1	TRBJ2-1	many	TGTGCCTGGGCTCCCGGGACAGCGTACAATGAGCAGTTCTTC	CAWAPGTAYNEQFF
TRBV9	TRBD2	TRBJ2-1	NA	TGTGCCAGCAGCATGAGACTAGCTTCTGAGCAGTTCTTC	CASSMRLASEQFF
TRBV10-1	NA	TRBJ2-7	few	TGCGCCAGCAGTGTGGAATACTCCTACGAGCAGTACTTC	CASSVEYSYEQYF
TRBV6-4	NA	TRBJ2-3	many	TGTGCCAGCAGTGATGTATCAGATACGCAGTATTTT	CASSDVSDTQYF
TRBV6-5	NA	TRBJ1-1	many	TGTGCCAGCAGTTACTGGGGGGCGCGAAACACTGAAGCTTTCTTT	CASSYWGARNTEAFF
TRBV27	NA	TRBJ2-5	NA	TGTGCCAGCAGACCCCAAGGGTTACAAGAGACCCAGTACTTC	CASRPQGLQETQYF
TRBV20-1	NA	TRBJ2-7	medium-sized	TGCAGTGCTAGCGGCCACCACCGCCGTTACGAGCAGTACTTC	CSASGHHRRYEQYF
TRBV5-1	NA	TRBJ2-7	many	TGCGCCAGCAGCTTGGACGCTAGGGTACCCCCCTACGAGCAGTACTTC	CASSLDARVPPYEQYF
TRBV6-2/TRBV6-3	NA	TRBJ2-7	NA	TGTGCCAGCAGTCGAGAAGCGACCTACGAGCAGTACTTC	CASSREATYEQYF
TRBV5-4	NA	TRBJ2-5	few	TGTGCCAGCAGTCTAAGGGGGCAGGGAGGCCAAGAGACCCAGTACTTC	CASSLRGQGGQETQYF
TRBV20-1	NA	TRBJ2-7	NA	TGCAGTGCTAGAGAAACCGGGGACAACTACGAGCAGTACTTC	CSARETGDNYEQYF
TRBV20-1	NA	TRBJ2-5	NA	TGCAGTGCCGACCTTACCACGGGCCAAGAGACCCAGTACTTC	CSADLTTGQETQYF
TRBV25-1	NA	TRBJ1-6	NA	TGTGCCAGCAGTCGACGAGGGGTGGATTCACCCCTCCACTTT	CASSRRGVDSPLHF
TRBV6-6	NA	TRBJ2-7	many	TGTGCCAGCAGTTACAAGGGCCTTAGCTCCTACGAGCAGTACTTC	CASSYKGLSSYEQYF
TRBV6-2/TRBV6-3	NA	TRBJ1-2	NA	TGTGCCAGCAGTTACGGGGCTAACTATGGCTACACCTTC	CASSYGANYGYTF
TRBV6-2/TRBV6-3	NA	TRBJ2-3	many	TGTGCCAGCAGTTACTCGAGGCTGTTTAGCACAGATACGCAGTATTTT	CASSYSRLFSTDTQYF
TRBV12-3/TRBV12-4	NA	TRBJ1-6	many	TGTGCCAGCAGTTTAGGTTATAATTCACCCCTCCACTTT	CASSLGYNSPLHF
TRBV5-1	NA	TRBJ2-5	many	TGCGCCAGCAGCTCTATCTTAGGGGAAGAGACCCAGTACTTC	CASSSILGEETQYF
TRBV28	NA	TRBJ2-7	many	TGTGCCAGCAGGCCAGCGGACAGAGCCTCCTACGAGCAGTACTTC	CASRPADRASYEQYF
TRBV7-2	NA	TRBJ1-4	many	TGTGCCAGCAGCCTATACACGGCCCCGAATGAAAAACTGTTTTTT	CASSLYTAPNEKLFF
TRBV29-1	NA	TRBJ2-3	many	TGCAGCGTTGTAAGCGGTACCTCAGATACGCAGTATTTT	CSVVSGTSDTQYF
TRBV4-3	NA	TRBJ2-7	few	TGCGCCAGCAGCCAAGAATCGTACAGCTCCTACGAGCAGTACTTC	CASSQESYSSYEQYF
TRBV5-6	NA	TRBJ2-1	few	TGTGCCAGCAGCTTGGCAATGGAGCACAGGGTGGAATTCTTC	CASSLAMEHRVEFF
TRBV7-2	TRBD2	TRBJ2-5	many	TGTGCCAGCAGCCCGCCGACTAGCGGGGGGGCAGGGACCCAGTACTTC	CASSPPTSGGAGTQYF
TRBV7-6	TRBD1	TRBJ2-1	many	TGTGCCAGCAGCTTAGAACAGGGGGTCTACAATGAGCAGTTCTTC	CASSLEQGVYNEQFF